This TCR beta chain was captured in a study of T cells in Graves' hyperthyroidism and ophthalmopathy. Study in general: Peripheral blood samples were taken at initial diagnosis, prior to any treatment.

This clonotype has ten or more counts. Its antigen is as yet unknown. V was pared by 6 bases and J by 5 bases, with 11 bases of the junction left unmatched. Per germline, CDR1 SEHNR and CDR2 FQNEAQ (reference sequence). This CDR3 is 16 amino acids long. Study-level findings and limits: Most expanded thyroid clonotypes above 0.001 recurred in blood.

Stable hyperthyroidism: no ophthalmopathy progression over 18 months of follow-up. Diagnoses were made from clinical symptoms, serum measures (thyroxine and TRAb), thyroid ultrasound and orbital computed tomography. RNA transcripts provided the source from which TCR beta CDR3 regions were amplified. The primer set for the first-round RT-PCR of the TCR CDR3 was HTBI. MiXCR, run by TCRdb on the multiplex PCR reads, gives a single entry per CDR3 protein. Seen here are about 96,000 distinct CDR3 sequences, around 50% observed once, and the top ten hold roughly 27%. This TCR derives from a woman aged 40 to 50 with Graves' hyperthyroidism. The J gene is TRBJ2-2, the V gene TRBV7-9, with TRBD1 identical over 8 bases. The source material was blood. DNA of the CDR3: TGTGCCAGCAGAAATACTCGGACAGGGTGGACCGGGGAGCTGTTTTTT. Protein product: CASRNTRTGWTGELFF.